This T cell receptor (beta chain) was documented in a study of somatic mutations in cytotoxic T cells in rheumatoid arthritis. Study-level information: Flow sorting yielded some V beta antibody-stained T-cell populations at nearly 100% purity, among them V beta1+ cells sequenced for TCRB. Notes on the study in general: The antigen targets of the expanded CD8+ clones were unknown.

Per the germline V gene, CDR1 is SGDLS and CDR2 is YYNGEE. V shed 0 bases and J shed 2 bases, with 8 bases lying between them. The CDR3 has 14 residues. Both CD4+ and CD8+ cells were separated through positive magnetic bead selection, and their purity was verified using flow cytometry. Original processing notes: Matches to published virus-specific TCRB sequences were rare among patient CD8+ clones larger than 1%. This table comes from immunoSEQ multiplex PCR, and its TCRdb copy is limited to in-frame clones, with some not included. V, J and clone size are taken as reported in that table, and D and trimming were inferred from the DNA itself. The table has around 4,500 clones, around 80% seen once. Worth noting for this clone: Its antigen remains unidentified.

Sequencing was performed on CD8+ T cells sorted from blood. The TCR was taken from an adult with rheumatoid arthritis. V usage is TRBV9 and J usage is TRBJ1-1; no firm D call. Here the CDR3 reads CASSVVGDNTEAFF. CDR3 sequence (DNA): TGTGCCAGCAGCGTAGTCGGGGATAACACTGAAGCTTTCTTT.